The 6 T cell receptor beta chains below all came from one sample that was sequenced in a study of neoadjuvant nivolumab and ipilimumab in lung cancer. Data came from immunoSEQ multiplex PCR; TCRdb stores just in-frame clones and leaves some out. The sample holds 7,000 to 9,500 clones, about 80% seen once. The input for sequencing was tumor tissue, taken after neoadjuvant nivolumab, alone or with ipilimumab, at or shortly before surgery. Source of these receptors: an adult with non-small cell lung cancer.

In its sample, this clone was seen a few times. This chain connects TRBV7-9 to TRBJ2-3; maybe TRBD2 (6 bases). Germline V gives CDR1 SEHNR, CDR2 FQNEAQ (reference sequence). V was clipped by 1 base and J by 0 bases, with 11 bases between them. CDR3 size: 16 residues. This CDR3 is CASSLGLDLSTDTQYF. CDR3 in DNA: TGTGCCAGCAGCTTAGGACTAGATCTTAGCACAGATACGCAGTATTTT.

The chain is built from TRBV19 and TRBJ1-2; D gene unclear. Germline lookup yields CDR1 LNHDA and CDR2 SQIVND (reference sequence). The germline V and J ends were trimmed by 5 bases and 0 bases, with 10 bases remaining between them. The CDR3 length is 14 residues. This chain's CDR3 is CASSPRTANYGYTF. The CDR3 DNA reads as TGTGCCAGTAGTCCCCGGACGGCTAACTATGGCTACACCTTC.

This rearrangement joins TRBV11-2 to TRBJ2-1; D is unclear. The germline gives CDR1 SGHAT, CDR2 FQNNGV. V lost 5 bases, J lost 5 bases, and 16 bases lay in between. This CDR3 spans 15 amino acids. The CDR3 region is CASSPPPNPDNEQFF. The DNA for the CDR3 is TGTGCCAGCAGCCCGCCACCAAACCCGGACAATGAGCAGTTCTTC.

This chain joins TRBV5-1 and TRBJ1-4, with D possibly being TRBD1 (5 bases). Germline V gene data show CDR1 as SGHRS and CDR2 as YFSETQ. V was cut by 6 bases and J by 6 bases, with 12 bases left in between. This CDR3 is 13 amino acids long. The CDR3 nucleotides are TGCGCCAGCAAGGAGGGGATCGATGAAAAACTGTTTTTT. Its protein product is CASKEGIDEKLFF.

The chain employs TRBV5-5 and TRBJ1-3; the D gene is possibly TRBD1 (5 bases). Germline CDR1 and CDR2: SGHKS and YYEKEE (reference sequence). There are 15 residues in the CDR3. Trimming stripped 0 bases from V and 2 bases from J, with 9 bases between. CDR3 residues: CASSLEGFAGNTIYF. The CDR3 nucleotides are TGTGCCAGCAGCTTGGAGGGGTTCGCTGGAAACACCATATATTTT.

The chain links TRBV5-1 to TRBJ2-5; TRBD1 or TRBD2 may be the D gene (5 bases each). The CDR3 totals 13 residues. Per germline, CDR1 SGHRS and CDR2 YFSETQ. The V gene lost 5 bases and the J gene lost 3 bases, with 11 bases spanning the gap. The CDR3 nucleotides are TGCGCCAGCAGTGGGACGGCGGAAGAGACCCAGTACTTC. Its translation is CASSGTAEETQYF.